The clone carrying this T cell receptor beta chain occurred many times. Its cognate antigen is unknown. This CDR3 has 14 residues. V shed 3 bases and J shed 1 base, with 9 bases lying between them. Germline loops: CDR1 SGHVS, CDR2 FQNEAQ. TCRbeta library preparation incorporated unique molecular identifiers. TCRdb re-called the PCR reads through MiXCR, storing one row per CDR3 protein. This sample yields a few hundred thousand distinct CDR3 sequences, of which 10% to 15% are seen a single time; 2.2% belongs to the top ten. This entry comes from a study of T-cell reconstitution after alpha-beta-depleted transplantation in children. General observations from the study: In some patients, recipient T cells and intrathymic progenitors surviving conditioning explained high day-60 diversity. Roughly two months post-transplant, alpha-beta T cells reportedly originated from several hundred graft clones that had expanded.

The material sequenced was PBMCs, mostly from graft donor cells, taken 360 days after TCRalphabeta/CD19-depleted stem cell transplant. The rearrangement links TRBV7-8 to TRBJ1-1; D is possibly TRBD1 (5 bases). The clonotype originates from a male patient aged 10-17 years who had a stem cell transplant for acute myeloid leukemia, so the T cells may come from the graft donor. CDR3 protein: CASSLSGTNTEAFF. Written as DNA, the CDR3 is TGTGCCAGCAGCTTGTCCGGGACGAACACTGAAGCTTTCTTT.